This TCR beta chain was observed in a study of regulatory T cells in long-lasting Graves disease. Study-wide findings and caveats: TCR diversity in persistent Graves' patients was below that of newly diagnosed ones.

Time point here: newly diagnosed GD, antithyroid drugs for less than 3 months. Extracted PBMC RNA gave rise to the TCR library. This clonotype was seen a few times. The antigen is unknown. The TCR beta library used iRepertoire HTBI primers with Arm-PCR amplification of CDR3. In the source study's methods: The study identified more than 50 TRBV and approximately 15 TRBJ segments across samples. TCRdb re-called the multiplex PCR reads through MiXCR, storing one row per CDR3 protein. The V and J calls and clone size are TCRdb's, not the authors'. The repertoire holds over 500,000 distinct CDR3 sequences, with about 16% as singletons. The CDR3 is made up of 14 amino acids. V lost 6 bases and J 4 bases, leaving 12 bases between the germline ends. The germline V gene encodes CDR1 SNHLY and CDR2 FYNNEI. These same records also appear under a second study, on T cells in Graves' hyperthyroidism and ophthalmopathy. According to that study: During a first-round RT-PCR of the TCR CDR3, the HTBI primer set was used.

The receptor was derived from a man aged 18 to 29 with Graves disease. The chain has TRBV2 and TRBJ2-2, with D hard to call. The sequencing used peripheral blood mononuclear cells (PBMCs), collected at new diagnosis, from a patient treated with antithyroid drugs. CDR3 DNA: TGTGCCAGCAGCCAGCTGTATCGCACCGGGGAGCTGTTTTTT. It is translated as CASSQLYRTGELFF.